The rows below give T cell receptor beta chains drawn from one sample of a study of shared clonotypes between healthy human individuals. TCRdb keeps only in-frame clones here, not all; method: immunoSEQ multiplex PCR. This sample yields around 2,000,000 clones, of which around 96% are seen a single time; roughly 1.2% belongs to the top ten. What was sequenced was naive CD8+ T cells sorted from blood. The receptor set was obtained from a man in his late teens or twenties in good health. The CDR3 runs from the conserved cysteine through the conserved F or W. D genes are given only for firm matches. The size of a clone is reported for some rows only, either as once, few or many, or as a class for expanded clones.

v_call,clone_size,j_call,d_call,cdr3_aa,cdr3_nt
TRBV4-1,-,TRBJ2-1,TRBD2,CASKGSGGLSYNEQFF,TGCGCCAGCAAGGGTAGCGGGGGCCTCTCCTACAATGAGCAGTTCTTC
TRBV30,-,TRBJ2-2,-,CAWSVIKGNSIWTGELFF,TGTGCCTGGAGTGTTATTAAGGGAAACTCGATATGGACCGGGGAGCTGTTTTTT
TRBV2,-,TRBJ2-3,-,CASSEVAEYYTDTQYF,TGTGCCAGCAGTGAGGTAGCGGAATACTACACAGATACGCAGTATTTT
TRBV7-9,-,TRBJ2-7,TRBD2,CASSLDLRTSGSSYEQYF,TGTGCCAGCAGCTTAGATTTACGGACTAGCGGGAGTTCCTACGAGCAGTACTTC
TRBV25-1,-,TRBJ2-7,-,CASSLGAREQYF,TGTGCCAGCAGCCTGGGGGCAAGGGAGCAGTACTTC
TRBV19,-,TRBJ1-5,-,CASSLGRENNQPQHF,TGTGCCAGTAGTTTAGGCAGGGAGAACAATCAGCCCCAGCATTTT
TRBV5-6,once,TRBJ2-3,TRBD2,CASSLGLATDTQYF,TGTGCCAGCAGCTTGGGACTAGCTACAGATACGCAGTATTTT
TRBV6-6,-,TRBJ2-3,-,CASREDEWDTQYF,TGTGCCAGCAGAGAAGACGAGTGGGATACGCAGTATTTT
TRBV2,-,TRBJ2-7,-,CASTVGPWTEGYYEQYF,TGTGCCAGCACCGTAGGCCCATGGACAGAAGGGTACTACGAGCAGTACTTC
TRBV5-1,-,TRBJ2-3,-,CASSFGGRGDTQYF,TGCGCCAGCAGCTTCGGAGGGCGCGGAGATACGCAGTATTTT
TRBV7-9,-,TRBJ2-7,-,CASSSVVDEQYF,TGTGCCAGCAGCTCCGTTGTAGACGAGCAGTACTTC
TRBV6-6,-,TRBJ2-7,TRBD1,CASSYGGQGAYEQYF,TGTGCCAGCAGTTACGGTGGACAGGGAGCCTACGAGCAGTACTTC
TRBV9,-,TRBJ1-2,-,CASSAEDYGYTF,TGTGCCAGCAGCGCGGAAGATTATGGCTACACCTTC
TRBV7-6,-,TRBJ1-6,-,CASSLTAGPNSPLHF,TGTGCCAGCAGCTTAACCGCAGGACCTAATTCACCCCTCCACTTT
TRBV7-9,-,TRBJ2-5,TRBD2,CASSTQTSGHQETQYF,TGTGCCAGCAGCACCCAGACTAGCGGGCACCAAGAGACCCAGTACTTC
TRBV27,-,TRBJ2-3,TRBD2,CASSLILGLASDTQYF,TGTGCCAGCAGTTTAATTTTGGGACTAGCGTCAGATACGCAGTATTTT
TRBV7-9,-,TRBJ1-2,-,CASSWDNYGYTF,TGTGCCAGCAGCTGGGATAACTATGGCTACACCTTC
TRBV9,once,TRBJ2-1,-,CASSAGDTGILFNEQFF,TGTGCCAGCAGCGCTGGGGATACAGGGATTCTTTTCAATGAGCAGTTCTTC
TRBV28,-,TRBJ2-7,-,CASSFVSSYEQYF,TGTGCCAGCAGTTTTGTCAGCTCCTACGAGCAGTACTTC
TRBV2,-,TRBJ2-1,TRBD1,CASSLVRDRGTTEQFF,TGTGCCAGCAGTCTAGTCCGGGACAGGGGTACAACTGAGCAGTTCTTC
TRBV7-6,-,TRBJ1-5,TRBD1,CASSLGRGPSNQPQHF,TGTGCCAGCAGCTTAGGTAGGGGGCCGAGCAATCAGCCCCAGCATTTT
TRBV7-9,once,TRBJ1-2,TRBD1,CASSSWDRGDGYTF,TGTGCCAGCAGCTCATGGGACAGGGGAGATGGCTACACCTTC
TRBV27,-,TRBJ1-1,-,CASSLSQGSTEAFF,TGTGCCAGCAGTTTATCACAGGGTAGCACTGAAGCTTTCTTT
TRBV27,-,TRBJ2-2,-,CASSLTGPGTGELFF,TGTGCCAGCAGCCTAACAGGGCCGGGCACCGGGGAGCTGTTTTTT
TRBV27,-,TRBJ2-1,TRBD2,CASSLETSASPYNEQFF,TGTGCCAGCAGTTTAGAGACTAGCGCGAGTCCCTACAATGAGCAGTTCTTC